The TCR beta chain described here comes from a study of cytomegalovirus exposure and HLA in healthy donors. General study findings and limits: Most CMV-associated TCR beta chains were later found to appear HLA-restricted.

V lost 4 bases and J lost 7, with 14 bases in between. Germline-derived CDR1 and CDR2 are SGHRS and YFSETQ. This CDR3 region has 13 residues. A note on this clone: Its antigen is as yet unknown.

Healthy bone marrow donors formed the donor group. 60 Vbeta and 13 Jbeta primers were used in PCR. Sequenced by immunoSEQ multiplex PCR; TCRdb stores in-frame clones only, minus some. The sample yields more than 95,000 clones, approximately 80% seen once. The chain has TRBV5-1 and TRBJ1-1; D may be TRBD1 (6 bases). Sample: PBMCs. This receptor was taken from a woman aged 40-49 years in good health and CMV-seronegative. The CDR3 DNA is TGCGCCAGCAGCGGGGACAATCGAGGTGAAGCTTTCTTT. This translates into CASSGDNRGEAFF. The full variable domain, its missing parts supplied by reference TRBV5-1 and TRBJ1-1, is KAGVTQTPRYLIKTRGQQVTLSCSPISGHRSVSWYQQTPGQGLQFLFEYFSETQRNKGNFPGRFSGRQFSNSRSEMNVSTLELGDSALYLCASSGDNRGEAFFGQGTRLTVV.